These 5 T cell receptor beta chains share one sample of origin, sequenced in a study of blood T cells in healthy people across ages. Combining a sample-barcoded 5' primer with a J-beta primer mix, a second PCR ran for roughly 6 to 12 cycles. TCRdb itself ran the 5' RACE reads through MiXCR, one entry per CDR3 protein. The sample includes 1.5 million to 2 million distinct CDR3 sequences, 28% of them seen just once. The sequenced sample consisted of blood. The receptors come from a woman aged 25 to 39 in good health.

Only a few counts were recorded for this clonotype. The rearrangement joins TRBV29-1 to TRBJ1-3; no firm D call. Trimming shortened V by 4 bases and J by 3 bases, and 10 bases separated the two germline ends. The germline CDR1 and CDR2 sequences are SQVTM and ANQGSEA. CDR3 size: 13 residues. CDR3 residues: CSVAGRHGNTIYF. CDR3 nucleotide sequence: TGCAGCGTTGCAGGCCGGCATGGAAACACCATATATTTT.

The CDR3 bases are TGTGCCAGCAGCGAATCTGAGGACCACCAAGAGACCCAGTACTTC. Amino acid sequence: CASSESEDHQETQYF. The rearrangement joins TRBV4-2 to TRBJ2-5; D gene ambiguous. The V and J ends lost 5 bases and 0 bases respectively, with 13 bases between them. Germline V CDR1 and CDR2: LGHNA, YNFKEQ. The CDR3 consists of 15 residues.

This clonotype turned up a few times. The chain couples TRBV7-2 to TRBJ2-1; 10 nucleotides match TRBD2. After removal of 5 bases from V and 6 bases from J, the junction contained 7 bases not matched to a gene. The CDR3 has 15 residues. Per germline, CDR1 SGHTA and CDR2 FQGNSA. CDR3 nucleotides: TGTGCCAGCAGCCAACGAGCGGGGGGGCGCAATGAGCAGTTCTTC. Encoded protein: CASSQRAGGRNEQFF.

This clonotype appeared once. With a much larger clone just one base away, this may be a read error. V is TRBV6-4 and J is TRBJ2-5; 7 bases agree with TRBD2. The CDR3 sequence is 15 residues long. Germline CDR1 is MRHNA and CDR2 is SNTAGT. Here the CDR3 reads CTSSERAGVGETQYF. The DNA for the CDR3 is TGTACCAGCAGTGAAAGGGCGGGAGTGGGAGAGACCCAGTACTTC.

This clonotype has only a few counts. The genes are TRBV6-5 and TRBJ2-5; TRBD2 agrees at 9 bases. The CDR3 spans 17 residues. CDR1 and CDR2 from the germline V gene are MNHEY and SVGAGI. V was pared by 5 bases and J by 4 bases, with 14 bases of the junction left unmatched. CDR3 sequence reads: CASSRTLSGRGRETQYF. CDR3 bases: TGTGCCAGCAGTCGTACTCTTAGCGGGAGAGGGCGAGAGACCCAGTACTTC.